The TCR beta chain under discussion was sequenced for a study of blood T cell repertoires in COVID-19. Study in general: Whether acute or convalescent, the COVID-19 samples came from the United States, Italy and Spain.

The germline V and J ends were trimmed by 7 bases and 0 bases, with 7 bases remaining between them. This CDR3 contains 13 residues. The V gene's germline CDR1 is PRHDT and CDR2 FYEKMQ (reference sequence). In the authors' workflow: From reference gene primer amplification, estimates of nucleated cell counts were derived. Assay used: immunoSEQ multiplex PCR; TCRdb lists only in-frame clones, some missing. That table furnishes V, J and clone size, whereas the DNA furnished D and trimming. This table has hundreds of thousands of clones, more than 70% appearing once. This receptor was taken from a woman between 35 and 50 years old who had recovered from COVID-19. The sequenced material came from peripheral blood. The rearrangement links TRBV13 to TRBJ2-1; D is uncertain. The CDR3 nucleotides read TGTGCCAGCACCCTCAGCTCCTACAATGAGCAGTTCTTC. Translation gives CASTLSSYNEQFF.